One sample yielded the 16 T cell receptor beta chains listed below, sequenced in a study of T cells in Graves' hyperthyroidism and ophthalmopathy. Authors of the study amplified TCR beta CDR3 regions from RNA transcripts. The TCR CDR3 was amplified in a first-round RT-PCR using the HTBI primer set. TCRdb passed the multiplex PCR reads through MiXCR, listing each CDR3 protein once. The sample lists around 500,000 distinct CDR3 sequences; about 15% were seen once. Sequencing was performed on blood. These receptor sequences come from a woman between 40 and 55 years old with Graves' hyperthyroidism.

This clonotype was recorded at least ten times. J is TRBJ2-1 and V is TRBV28; D call uncertain. With 5 bases removed from V and 0 bases from J, the gap between germline ends came to 17 bases. This CDR3 spans 17 amino acids. The germline V gene has CDR1 MDHEN and CDR2 SYDVKM. The CDR3 region is CASSTSIDASSYNEQFF. The CDR3 bases are TGTGCCAGCAGTACTTCCATCGACGCCAGCTCCTACAATGAGCAGTTCTTC.

This clonotype was observed a handful of times. The chain recombines TRBV4-1 with TRBJ1-2; 9 bases match TRBD1. With V trimmed by 4 bases and J by 3 bases, 3 bases remained unmatched. The CDR3 is 14 amino acids. The germline CDR1 and CDR2 sequences are MGHRA and YSYEKL. CDR3 amino acids: CASSLRDRDYGYTF. The CDR3 nucleotides are TGCGCCAGCAGCCTCCGGGACAGGGACTATGGCTACACCTTC.

This clonotype was seen only a few times. CDR3 region: CASSLDTSQDNEQFF. DNA of the CDR3: TGTGCCAGCAGCTTAGACACTAGCCAAGACAATGAGCAGTTCTTC. The chain recombines TRBV11-2 with TRBJ2-1; weak D call: TRBD2 (6 bases). The CDR3 extends over 15 amino acids. The germline CDR1 and CDR2 sequences are SGHAT and FQNNGV. Trimming left V 0 bases short and J 5 bases short, with 11 bases between.

This clonotype has at least ten counts. This sequence joins TRBV10-2 and TRBJ2-3, with a tentative D call TRBD2 (5 bases). Germline CDR1 WSHSY, CDR2 SAAADI. The CDR3 length is 13 residues. Trimming took off 9 bases at V and 0 bases at J, with 10 bases between the two ends. The CDR3 DNA sequence: TGCGCCAGTGCGTGGGAGAGCACAGATACGCAGTATTTT. This gives the protein CASAWESTDTQYF.

The J gene is TRBJ1-1, the V gene TRBV4-1; D might be TRBD1 (5 bases). The V end was cut by 6 bases, the J end by 3 bases, with 14 bases between. This CDR3 contains 14 residues. Germline V gives CDR1 MGHRA, CDR2 YSYEKL. Written as DNA, the CDR3 is TGCGCCAGCAGTTGGGGGGAGAGGGACACTGAAGCTTTCTTT. Protein sequence: CASSWGERDTEAFF.

This chain connects TRBV27 to TRBJ2-4; no reliable D call. Germline CDR1 reads MNHEY; CDR2 reads SMNVEV (reference sequence). The V end lost 4 bases, the J end lost 0 bases, and 7 bases lay between the germline ends. This CDR3 spans 14 amino acids. The chain's CDR3 is CASSSSLAKNIQYF. CDR3 coding DNA: TGTGCCAGCAGTTCCAGTCTAGCCAAAAACATTCAGTACTTC.

In this sample, this clonotype turned up many times. CDR3 DNA: TGCAGTGCTAGAGGACTAGCGGGAGCAATGGGCACAGATACGCAGTATTTT. It encodes CSARGLAGAMGTDTQYF. This sequence joins TRBV20-1 and TRBJ2-3, with 12 bases lining up with TRBD2. Germline-derived CDR1 and CDR2 are DFQATT and SNEGSKA (reference sequence). This CDR3 has 17 amino acids. After removal of 1 base from V and 1 base from J, the junction contained 6 bases not matched to a gene.

Ten or more counts support this clonotype. The V gene is TRBV27, the J gene TRBJ2-7; 13 bases align to TRBD2. Germline V gene sequence: CDR1 MNHEY, CDR2 SMNVEV (reference sequence). This CDR3 spans 15 amino acids. V lost 4 bases, J lost 7 bases, and 7 bases stayed unmatched. Written as DNA, the CDR3 is TGTGCCAGCAGTTCCCTGACTAGCGGGAGGAGAGAGCAGTACTTC. Translation gives CASSSLTSGRREQYF.

This clonotype was recorded many times. The chain recombines TRBV7-9 with TRBJ2-1, with a possible D match to TRBD2 (5 bases). The CDR3 sequence is 19 residues long. Germline V CDR1 and CDR2: SEHNR, FQNEAQ (reference sequence). The ends were cut back, 1 base at V and 6 bases at J, with 25 bases in the middle. This CDR3 is CASSLDRPSPTRSVNEQFF. The CDR3 DNA is TGTGCCAGCAGCTTAGATAGGCCTAGCCCTACGAGATCCGTCAATGAGCAGTTCTTC.

This clonotype was seen repeatedly, ten times or more. This sequence joins TRBV2 and TRBJ2-7; maybe TRBD2 (5 bases). CDR3 length equals 12 residues. V shed 8 bases and J shed 2 bases, with 10 bases lying between them. CDR1 is SNHLY and CDR2 is FYNNEI in the germline V gene. CDR3 in amino acids: CASVEGPYEQYF. CDR3 nucleotide sequence: TGTGCCAGCGTTGAGGGTCCCTACGAGCAGTACTTC.

The V call is TRBV20-1, the J call TRBJ1-1; 8 positions match TRBD1. This CDR3 is built from 14 residues. Losses at the gene ends were 5 bases for V and 2 bases for J; bases not matched to a gene: 7. The germline CDR1 and CDR2 sequences are DFQATT and SNEGSKA (reference sequence). CDR3 sequence (DNA): TGCAGTGCTCCCGGACAGGGAGACAACACTGAAGCTTTCTTT. Its protein product is CSAPGQGDNTEAFF.

There are many counts of this clonotype. The J gene is TRBJ2-2, the V gene TRBV2; D may be TRBD1 (6 bases). Germline CDR1 SNHLY, CDR2 FYNNEI. V lost 7 bases, J lost 1 base, and 10 bases lay in between. This CDR3 has 14 residues. The CDR3 bases are TGTGCCAGCAAGGAGACAGGGAACACCGGGGAGCTGTTTTTT. Protein sequence: CASKETGNTGELFF.

In this sample, this clonotype turned up many times. J is TRBJ2-7 and V is TRBV20-1; 11 nucleotides match TRBD2. CDR3 length equals 15 residues. Per the germline V gene, CDR1 is DFQATT and CDR2 is SNEGSKA (reference sequence). Trimming took 3 bases from V and 0 from J; bases not matched to a gene: 4. In nucleotides, the CDR3 is TGCAGTGCTAGTCTACTAGCGGGAGACTCCTACGAGCAGTACTTC. The encoded protein is CSASLLAGDSYEQYF.

This clonotype has at least ten counts. The V and J genes are TRBV28 and TRBJ2-1, with TRBD2 matching over 11 bases. After removal of 1 base from V and 6 bases from J, the junction contained 11 bases not matched to a gene. Per germline, CDR1 MDHEN and CDR2 SYDVKM. The CDR3 totals 18 residues. Written as DNA, the CDR3 is TGTGCCAGCAGTTTATCCCCCGCGACTAGCGGGACTTTCAATGAGCAGTTCTTC. It codes for CASSLSPATSGTFNEQFF.

This clonotype was seen ten or more times. The chain combines TRBV20-1 with TRBJ2-1; tentative D call: TRBD2 (5 bases). Germline V lookup: CDR1 DFQATT, CDR2 SNEGSKA (reference sequence). V was clipped by 5 bases and J by 8 bases, with 16 bases between them. The length of the CDR3 is 13 residues. The CDR3 loop is CSAATTSIDEQFF. CDR3 nucleotide sequence: TGCAGTGCTGCGACTACCTCGATTGATGAGCAGTTCTTC.

This clonotype showed up many times. The rearrangement links TRBV3-1 to TRBJ2-7; 11 bases match TRBD1. The junction had 5 bases not matched to a gene; V was cut back by 1 base and J by 9 bases. The CDR3 contains 14 residues. Germline lookup yields CDR1 LGHDT and CDR2 YNNKEL (reference sequence). The CDR3 sequence is CASSQGTGGIWQYF. The CDR3 nucleotides are TGTGCCAGCAGCCAAGGGACAGGGGGCATCTGGCAGTACTTC.